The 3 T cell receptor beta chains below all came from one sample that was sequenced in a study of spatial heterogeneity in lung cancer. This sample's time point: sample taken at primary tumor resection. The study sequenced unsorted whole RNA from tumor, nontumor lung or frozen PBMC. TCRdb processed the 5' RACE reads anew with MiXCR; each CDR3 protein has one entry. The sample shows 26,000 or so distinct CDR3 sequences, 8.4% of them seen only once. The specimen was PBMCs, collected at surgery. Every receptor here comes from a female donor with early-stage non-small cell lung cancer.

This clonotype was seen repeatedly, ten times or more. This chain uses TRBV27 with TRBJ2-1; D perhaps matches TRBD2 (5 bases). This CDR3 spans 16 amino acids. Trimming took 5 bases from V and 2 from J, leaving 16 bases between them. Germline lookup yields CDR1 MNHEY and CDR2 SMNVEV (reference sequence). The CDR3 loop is CASSPRTGVPYNEQFF. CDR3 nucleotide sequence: TGTGCCAGCAGTCCACGGACTGGAGTCCCCTACAATGAGCAGTTCTTC.

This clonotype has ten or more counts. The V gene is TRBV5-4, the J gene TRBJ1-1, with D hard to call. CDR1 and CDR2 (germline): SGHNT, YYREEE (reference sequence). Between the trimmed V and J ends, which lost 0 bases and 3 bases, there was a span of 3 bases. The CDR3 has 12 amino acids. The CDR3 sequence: CASSLAHTEAFF. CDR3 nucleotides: TGTGCCAGCAGCTTGGCTCACACTGAAGCTTTCTTT. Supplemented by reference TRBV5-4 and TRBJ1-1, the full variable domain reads ETGVTQSPTHLIKTRGQQVTLRCSSQSGHNTVSWYQQALGQGPQFIFQYYREEENGRGNFPPRFSGLQFPNYSSELNVNALELDDSALYLCASSLAHTEAFFGQGTRLTVV.

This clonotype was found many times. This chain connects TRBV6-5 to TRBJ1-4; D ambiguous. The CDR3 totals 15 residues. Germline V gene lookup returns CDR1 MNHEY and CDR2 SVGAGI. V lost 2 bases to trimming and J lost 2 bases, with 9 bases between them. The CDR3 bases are TGTGCCAGCAGTTACGGCGGACCGACTAATGAAAAACTGTTTTTT. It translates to CASSYGGPTNEKLFF.